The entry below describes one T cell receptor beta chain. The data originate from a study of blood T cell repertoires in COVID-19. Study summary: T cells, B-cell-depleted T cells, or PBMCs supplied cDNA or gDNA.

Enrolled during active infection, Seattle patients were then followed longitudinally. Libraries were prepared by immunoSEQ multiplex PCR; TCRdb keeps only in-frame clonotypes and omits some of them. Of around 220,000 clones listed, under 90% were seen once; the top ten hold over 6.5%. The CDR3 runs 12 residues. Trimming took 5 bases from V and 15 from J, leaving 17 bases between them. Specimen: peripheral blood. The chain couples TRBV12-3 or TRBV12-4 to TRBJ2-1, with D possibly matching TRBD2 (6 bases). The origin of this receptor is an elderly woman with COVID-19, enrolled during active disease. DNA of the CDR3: TGTGCCAGCAGTGCGGAGGGTCGTAGGCGGTTCTTC. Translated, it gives CASSAEGRRRFF.